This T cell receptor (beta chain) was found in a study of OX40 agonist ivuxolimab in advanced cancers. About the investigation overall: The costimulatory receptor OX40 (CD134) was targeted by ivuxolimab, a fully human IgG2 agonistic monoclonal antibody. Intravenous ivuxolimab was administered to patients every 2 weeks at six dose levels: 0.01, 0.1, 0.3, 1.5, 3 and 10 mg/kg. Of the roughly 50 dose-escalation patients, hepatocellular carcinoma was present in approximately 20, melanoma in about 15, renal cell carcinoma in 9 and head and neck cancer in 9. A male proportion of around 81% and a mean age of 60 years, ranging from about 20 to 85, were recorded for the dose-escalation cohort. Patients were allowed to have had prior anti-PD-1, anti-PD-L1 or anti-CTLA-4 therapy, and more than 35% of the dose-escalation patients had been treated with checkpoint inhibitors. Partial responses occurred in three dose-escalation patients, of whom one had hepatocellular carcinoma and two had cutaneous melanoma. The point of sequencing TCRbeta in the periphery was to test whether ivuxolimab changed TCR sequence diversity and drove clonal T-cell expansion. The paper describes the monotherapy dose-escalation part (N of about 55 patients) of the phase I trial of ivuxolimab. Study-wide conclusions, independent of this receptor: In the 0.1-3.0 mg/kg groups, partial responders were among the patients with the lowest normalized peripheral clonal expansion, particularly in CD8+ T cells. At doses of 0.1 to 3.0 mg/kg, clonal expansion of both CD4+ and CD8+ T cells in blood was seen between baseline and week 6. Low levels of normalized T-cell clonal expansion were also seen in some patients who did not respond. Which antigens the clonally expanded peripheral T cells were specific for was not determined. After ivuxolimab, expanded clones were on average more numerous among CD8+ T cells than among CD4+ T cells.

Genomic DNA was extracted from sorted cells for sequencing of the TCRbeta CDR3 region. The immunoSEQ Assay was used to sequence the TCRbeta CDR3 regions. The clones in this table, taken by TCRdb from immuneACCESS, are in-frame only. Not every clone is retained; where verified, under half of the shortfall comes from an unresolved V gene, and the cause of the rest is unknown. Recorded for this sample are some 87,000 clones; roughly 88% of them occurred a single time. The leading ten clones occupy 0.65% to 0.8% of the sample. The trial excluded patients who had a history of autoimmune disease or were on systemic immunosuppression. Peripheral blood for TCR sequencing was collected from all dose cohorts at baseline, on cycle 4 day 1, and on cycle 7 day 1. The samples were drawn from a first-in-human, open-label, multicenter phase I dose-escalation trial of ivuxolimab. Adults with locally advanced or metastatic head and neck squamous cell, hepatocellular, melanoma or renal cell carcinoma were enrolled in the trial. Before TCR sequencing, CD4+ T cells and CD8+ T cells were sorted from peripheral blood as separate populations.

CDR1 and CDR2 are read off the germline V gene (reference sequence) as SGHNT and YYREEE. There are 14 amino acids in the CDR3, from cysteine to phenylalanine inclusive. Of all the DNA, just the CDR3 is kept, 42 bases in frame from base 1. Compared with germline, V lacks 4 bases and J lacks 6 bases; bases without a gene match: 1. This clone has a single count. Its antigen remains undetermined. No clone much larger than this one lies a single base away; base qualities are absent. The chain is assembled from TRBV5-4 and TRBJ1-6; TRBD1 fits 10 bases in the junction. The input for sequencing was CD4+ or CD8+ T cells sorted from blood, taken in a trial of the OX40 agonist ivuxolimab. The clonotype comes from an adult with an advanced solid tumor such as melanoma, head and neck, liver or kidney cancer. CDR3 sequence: CASSRDRGNSPLHF. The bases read TGTGCCAGCAGCCGGGACAGGGGTAATTCACCCCTCCACTTT.